This T cell receptor (beta chain) derives from a study of beta chain features in type 1 diabetes. Background on the study: The patients were much like the healthy donors in age, gender and cell yields.

Since all of the isolated RNA was reverse transcribed, expressed TCRB transcripts were what got sequenced. Measured with immunoSEQ multiplex PCR; TCRdb has only the in-frame clones, and not every one. The sample consists of about 360,000 clones, over 10% of them appearing once. In all sorted populations, purity surpassed 95%. Worth noting for this clone: What it binds is unknown.

Germline trimming cut 7 bases from V and 3 bases from J; bases unmatched to any gene: 4. There are 12 residues in the CDR3. Germline V lookup: CDR1 SQVTM, CDR2 ANQGSEA. Study outcomes and limitations: Cells with high TCR expression could be over-represented by cDNA sequencing. Insertion counts at VDJ junctions were lower in type 1 diabetes patients, who also showed more deletions there. When Type 1 diabetes patients were examined, their TCRB CDR3s proved moderately but significantly shorter in all four CD4+ subsets.

The sequenced material came from naive CD4+ T cells from blood. The rearrangement links TRBV29-1 to TRBJ1-1, with 8 bases identical to TRBD1. The sequence was collected from a young woman with type 1 diabetes. As DNA, the CDR3 is TGCAGCGGTGGACAGGGTGACACTGAAGCTTTCTTT. It codes for CSGGQGDTEAFF.